These 10 T cell receptor beta chains were all obtained from the same sample, sequenced in a study of regulatory T cells in long-lasting Graves disease. To make TCR beta libraries, researchers used iRepertoire HTBI primers and Arm-PCR of CDR3 regions. TCRdb re-derived calls from the multiplex PCR reads in MiXCR, one entry per CDR3 protein. The data hold 350,000 to 500,000 distinct CDR3 sequences, with about 17% observed a single time. This sample's time point: newly diagnosed GD, antithyroid drugs for less than 3 months. From PBMCs, RNA was extracted and then used to make the TCR library. These data were also filed under a second study, of T cells in Graves' hyperthyroidism and ophthalmopathy.

Source: peripheral blood mononuclear cells (PBMCs), taken at new diagnosis, from a patient treated with antithyroid drugs. These receptors were taken from a young woman with Graves disease.

The rearrangement links TRBV6-1 to TRBJ1-2; D is unclear. The V end was cut by 1 base, the J end by 7 bases, with 10 bases between. This CDR3 spans 13 amino acids. Looked up from germline, CDR1 is MNHNS and CDR2 is SASEGT. CDR3 region: CASSEEEMRGYTF. CDR3 nucleotides: TGTGCCAGCAGTGAAGAGGAGATGCGTGGCTACACCTTC.

The CDR3 DNA follows: TGTGCCAGCAGTTTACGAGGGGGGGCCCTGGTCACTGAAGCTTTCTTT. Its translation: CASSLRGGALVTEAFF. V and J are TRBV28 and TRBJ1-1, with D maybe TRBD1 (6 bases). The CDR3 covers 16 residues. The V end lost 2 bases, the J end lost 4 bases, and 17 bases lay between the germline ends. Germline CDR1 MDHEN, CDR2 SYDVKM.

In its sample, this clonotype is large. The J gene is TRBJ2-1, the V gene TRBV20-1; 8 positions agree with TRBD2. The germline gives CDR1 DFQATT, CDR2 SNEGSKA (reference sequence). This CDR3 spans 18 amino acids. Germline trimming cut 0 bases from V and 6 bases from J; bases unmatched to any gene: 16. CDR3 protein: CSARDFASGTRTPNEQFF. The CDR3 DNA reads as TGCAGTGCTAGAGATTTTGCTTCCGGGACTAGAACCCCCAATGAGCAGTTCTTC.

This sequence joins TRBV7-8 and TRBJ2-7, with TRBD1 matching 7 bases. The junction had 7 bases not matched to a gene; V was cut back by 5 bases and J by 3 bases. Germline V gene data show CDR1 as SGHVS and CDR2 as FQNEAQ. The CDR3 is made up of 14 amino acids. CDR3 in DNA: TGTGCCAGCAGCAGACAGGGATACAACTACGAGCAGTACTTC. As protein: CASSRQGYNYEQYF.

Only a few counts were recorded for this clonotype. The chain recombines TRBV6-2 or TRBV6-3 with TRBJ1-5; TRBD1 might be the D (6 bases). Germline lookup yields CDR1 MNHEY and CDR2 SVGEGT. Trimming pared 0 bases from V and 4 bases from J, leaving 10 bases between. This CDR3 is built from 15 residues. The CDR3 DNA sequence: TGTGCCAGCAGTTACTCTCCCACAGGGAATCAGCCCCAGCATTTT. Its protein product is CASSYSPTGNQPQHF.

This clonotype has a handful of counts. This rearrangement joins TRBV28 to TRBJ1-5; D not resolved. The germline V gene encodes CDR1 MDHEN and CDR2 SYDVKM. The V gene lost 3 bases and the J gene lost 3 bases, with 21 bases spanning the gap. The CDR3 extends over 18 amino acids. CDR3 in amino acids: CASSFLVGRTVVNQPQHF. CDR3 bases: TGTGCCAGCAGTTTCCTAGTGGGGAGAACCGTTGTCAATCAGCCCCAGCATTTT.

This clonotype was recorded at least ten times. This chain joins TRBV7-3 and TRBJ2-5; a possible D gene is TRBD1 (6 bases). V lost 11 bases to trimming and J lost 7 bases, with 17 bases between them. The CDR3 has 12 amino acids. Germline V CDR1 and CDR2: SGHTA, FQGTGA. This CDR3 reads CASGDPRGTQYF. In DNA form, the CDR3 reads TGTGCCTCAGGGGATCCCCGAGGGACCCAGTACTTC.

This clonotype was recorded many times. Written as DNA, the CDR3 is TGCAGTGCTAGGGATGATTGGGTATATGAGCAGTTCTTC. This sequence encodes CSARDDWVYEQFF. The chain couples TRBV20-1 to TRBJ2-1, with D unclear. The CDR3 totals 13 residues. CDR1 is DFQATT and CDR2 is SNEGSKA in the germline V gene (reference sequence). Trimming cost V 3 bases and J 8 bases, with 14 bases left between them.

This clonotype was seen repeatedly, ten times or more. V and J are TRBV7-2 and TRBJ2-1; the match to TRBD2 covers 11 bases. This CDR3 spans 18 amino acids. Germline V gene sequence: CDR1 SGHTA, CDR2 FQGNSA. V was clipped by 5 bases and J by 6 bases; unmatched bases: 15. The CDR3 is CASSPYANLAGGINEQFF. The DNA for the CDR3 is TGTGCCAGCAGCCCCTACGCCAACCTAGCGGGAGGAATCAATGAGCAGTTCTTC.

This clonotype was counted ten times or more. This sequence joins TRBV2 and TRBJ2-7; D uncertain. Per germline, CDR1 SNHLY and CDR2 FYNNEI. Between the trimmed V and J ends, which lost 6 bases and 6 bases, there was a span of 9 bases. The CDR3 loop spans 11 amino acids. The CDR3 nucleotides are TGTGCCAGCAGATACAGAAGCGAGCAGTACTTC. Translation gives CASRYRSEQYF.